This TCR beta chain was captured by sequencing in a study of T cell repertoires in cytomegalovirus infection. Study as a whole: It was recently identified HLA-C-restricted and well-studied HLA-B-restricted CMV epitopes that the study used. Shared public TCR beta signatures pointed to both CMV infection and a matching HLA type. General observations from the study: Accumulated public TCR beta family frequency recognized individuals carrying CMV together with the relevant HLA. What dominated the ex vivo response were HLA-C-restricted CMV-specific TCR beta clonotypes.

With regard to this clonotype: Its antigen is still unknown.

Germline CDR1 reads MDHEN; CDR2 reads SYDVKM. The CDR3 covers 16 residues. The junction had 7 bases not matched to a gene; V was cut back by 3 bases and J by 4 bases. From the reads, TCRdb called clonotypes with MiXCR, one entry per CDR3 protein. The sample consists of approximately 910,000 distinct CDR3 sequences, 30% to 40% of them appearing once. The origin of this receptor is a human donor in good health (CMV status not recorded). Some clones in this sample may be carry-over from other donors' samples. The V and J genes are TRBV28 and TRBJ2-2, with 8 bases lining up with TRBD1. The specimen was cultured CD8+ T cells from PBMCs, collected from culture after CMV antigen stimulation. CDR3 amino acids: CASSFPYRGITGELFF. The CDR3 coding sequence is TGTGCCAGCAGTTTCCCCTACAGGGGGATCACCGGGGAGCTGTTTTTT.